This T cell receptor beta chain emerged from a study of OX40 agonist ivuxolimab in advanced cancers. The cohort excluded patients with autoimmune disease history or systemic immunosuppression. The protocol was immunoSEQ multiplex PCR, while the TCRdb copy is restricted to in-frame clones and leaves out a portion. Of 30,000 to 45,000 clones listed, roughly three quarters were seen once; the top ten hold 11%. Germline V gives CDR1 SGHDT, CDR2 YYEEEE. V was clipped by 4 bases and J by 0 bases; unmatched bases: 9. This CDR3 comprises 18 residues. The source of this sequence is an adult with an advanced solid tumor such as melanoma, head and neck, liver or kidney cancer. Specimen: CD4+ or CD8+ T cells sorted from blood, collected in a trial of the OX40 agonist ivuxolimab. V is TRBV5-6 and J is TRBJ2-3; TRBD2 matches at 12 bases. For the CDR3, the DNA is TGTGCCAGCAGCCCCCCGACTAGCGGGGGCCCTAGCACAGATACGCAGTATTTT. Protein sequence: CASSPPTSGGPSTDTQYF.